One and the same sample provided the 18 T cell receptor beta chains below, sequenced in a study of human T cells and chemical hapten exposure. MiXCR, applied by TCRdb to the RACE reads, yields one record per CDR3 protein. This sample has tens of thousands of distinct CDR3 sequences, with more than 8% found just once. The time point is: patch test 3, about 24 weeks after DPC sensitization. Treatment: therapeutic diphenylcyclopropenone sensitization with weekly scalp DPC. Total RNA was isolated from whole blood that had not been fractionated. Sequenced material: whole blood, taken in connection with sensitization to the hapten diphenylcyclopropenone (DPC). These receptors all come from a middle-aged man with alopecia areata. Some clones in this sample may be carry-over from other donors' samples.

This clonotype has a count of ten or more. The rearrangement joins TRBV6-6 to TRBJ2-5, with D perhaps matching TRBD2 (6 bases). This CDR3 spans 13 amino acids. Germline CDR1 is MNHNY and CDR2 is SVGAGI (reference sequence). Trimming removed 10 bases from V and 2 bases from J, with 14 bases in between. The CDR3 here is CATTRDFQETQYF. CDR3 coding DNA: TGTGCCACCACCCGGGACTTTCAAGAGACCCAGTACTTC.

The chain employs TRBV11-2 and TRBJ2-2; tentative D call: TRBD2 (6 bases). In germline, CDR1 is SGHAT, CDR2 FQNNGV. V was shortened by 1 base and J by 4 bases, with 10 bases between the two germline ends. The CDR3 has 15 amino acids. CDR3 nucleotide sequence: TGTGCCAGCAGCTTAGTTGGGGGGACCACCGGGGAGCTGTTTTTT. This codes for CASSLVGGTTGELFF. Filled out from reference TRBV11-2 and TRBJ2-2, the complete variable domain reads EAGVAQSPRYKIIEKRQSVAFWCNPISGHATLYWYQQILGQGPKLLIQFQNNGVVDDSQLPKDRFSAERLKGVDSTLKIQPAKLEDSAVYLCASSLVGGTTGELFFGEGSRLTVL.

V usage is TRBV27 and J usage is TRBJ2-2; D may be TRBD1 (6 bases). CDR3 length: 16 amino acids. Trimming removed 4 bases from V and 1 base from J, with 13 bases in between. Germline V gene sequence: CDR1 MNHEY, CDR2 SMNVEV (reference sequence). The CDR3 loop reads CASSSQGSGNTGELFF. The CDR3 region has the DNA TGTGCCAGCAGTTCACAGGGATCTGGGAACACCGGGGAGCTGTTTTTT.

Many counts were recorded for this clonotype. This chain uses TRBV10-3 with TRBJ1-3; a weak D match, TRBD1 (6 bases). Germline V CDR1 and CDR2: ENHRY, SYGVKD. V was clipped by 4 bases and J by 2 bases, with 9 bases between them. The CDR3 has 14 amino acids. CDR3 region: CAISAKGAGNTIYF. In nucleotides, the CDR3 is TGTGCCATCAGTGCGAAGGGGGCTGGAAACACCATATATTTT.

This clonotype was observed a handful of times. The rearrangement joins TRBV29-1 to TRBJ2-7, with D perhaps TRBD1 or TRBD2 (5 bases each). With 2 bases removed from V and 5 bases from J, the gap between germline ends came to 13 bases. Germline-derived CDR1 and CDR2 are SQVTM and ANQGSEA. This CDR3 comprises 13 residues. The CDR3 coding sequence is TGCAGCGTTGAATTGGGGGAATCGAACGAGCAGTACTTC. As protein: CSVELGESNEQYF.

This sequence joins TRBV18 and TRBJ1-6; D is undetermined. Trimming removed 8 bases from V and 9 bases from J, with 11 bases in between. The CDR3 runs 12 residues. Germline assignment: CDR1 KGHSH and CDR2 LQKENI. As DNA, the CDR3 is TGTGCCAGCCACCGGGATAGTTCACCCCTCCACTTT. Protein product: CASHRDSSPLHF. The full variable domain, its missing parts supplied by reference TRBV18 and TRBJ1-6, is NAGVMQNPRHLVRRRGQEARLRCSPMKGHSHVYWYRQLPEEGLKFMVYLQKENIIDESGMPKERFSAEFPKEGPSILRIQQVVRGDSAAYFCASHRDSSPLHFGNGTRLTVT.

This clonotype has a count of ten or more. The chain combines TRBV7-8 with TRBJ2-1; tentative D call: TRBD1 (6 bases). Trimming took off 5 bases at V and 4 bases at J, with 12 bases between the two ends. CDR1 and CDR2 from the germline V gene are SGHVS and FQNEAQ. The CDR3 has 14 residues. For the CDR3, the DNA is TGTGCCAGCAGCGCGAACAGGGAGTACAATGAGCAGTTCTTC. Translation gives CASSANREYNEQFF.

The chain uses TRBV29-1 and TRBJ1-1; D gene unclear. V gave up 7 bases and J gave up 1 base, with 7 bases separating them. Germline loops: CDR1 SQVTM, CDR2 ANQGSEA. This CDR3 is 11 amino acids long. This CDR3 is CSGVGNTEAFF. DNA for the CDR3: TGCAGCGGGGTGGGGAACACTGAAGCTTTCTTT.

This clonotype was picked up many times. The chain links TRBV20-1 to TRBJ2-7, with D unresolved. V was cut by 3 bases and J by 3 bases, with 15 bases left in between. The CDR3 runs 14 residues. CDR1 is DFQATT, CDR2 SNEGSKA, per germline (reference sequence). CDR3 sequence reads: CSASVWSSGYEQYF. The DNA for the CDR3 is TGCAGTGCTAGCGTCTGGAGCTCAGGCTACGAGCAGTACTTC.

The J gene is TRBJ1-1, the V gene TRBV12-3 or TRBV12-4; D is ambiguous. The CDR3 contains 15 residues. With 8 bases removed from V and 1 base from J, the gap between germline ends came to 17 bases. The DNA of the CDR3 is TGTGCCAGCCAGACCCTGAGCGCGGGGAACACTGAAGCTTTCTTT. Translated: CASQTLSAGNTEAFF.

This clonotype has only a few counts. V is TRBV7-9 and J is TRBJ2-1; D uncertain. Germline loops: CDR1 SEHNR, CDR2 FQNEAQ (reference sequence). Trimming removed 5 bases at V and 8 bases at J, with 10 bases between. This CDR3 comprises 12 residues. The CDR3 loop reads CASSGMGYEQFF. DNA of the CDR3: TGTGCCAGCAGCGGTATGGGGTATGAGCAGTTCTTC.

There are many counts of this clonotype. This CDR3 is CASSGLGTYEQYF. CDR3 nucleotide sequence: TGTGCCAGCAGTGGACTAGGAACCTACGAGCAGTACTTC. The gene calls are TRBV6-1 and TRBJ2-7; D perhaps matches TRBD2 (6 bases). CDR3 length: 13 amino acids. V was clipped by 4 bases and J by 2 bases, with 9 bases between them. Germline values: CDR1 MNHNS, CDR2 SASEGT.

The chain carries TRBV20-1 and TRBJ1-6; 9 nucleotides match TRBD1. The germline V gene has CDR1 DFQATT and CDR2 SNEGSKA (reference sequence). The CDR3 runs to 13 residues. After removal of 5 bases from V and 9 bases from J, the junction contained 5 bases not matched to a gene. The CDR3 is CSAFTGGPSPLHF. The CDR3 DNA reads as TGCAGTGCTTTCACAGGGGGCCCTTCACCCCTCCACTTT.

This clonotype has more than one count but fewer than ten. The V call is TRBV12-3 or TRBV12-4, the J call TRBJ2-3; D gene ambiguous. CDR3 length: 15 residues. V gave up 7 bases and J gave up 0 bases, with 14 bases separating them. The CDR3 DNA reads TGTGCCAGCACTTCAGACGAAACTAGCACAGATACGCAGTATTTT. It is translated as CASTSDETSTDTQYF.

By sample fraction, this clonotype is medium-sized (0.01 to 0.1%). The chain links TRBV24-1 to TRBJ2-2, with 7 bases that match TRBD2. Germline assignment: CDR1 KGHDR and CDR2 SFDVKD. V shed 4 bases and J 4 bases; nucleotides not matched to a gene: 5. This CDR3 has 15 residues. This CDR3 reads CATSEAGRGTGELFF. Written as DNA, the CDR3 is TGTGCCACCAGTGAAGCGGGACGGGGCACCGGGGAGCTGTTTTTT.

This clonotype has a handful of counts. The chain joins TRBV5-1 to TRBJ1-1; possibly TRBD1 for D (5 bases). V was clipped by 1 base and J by 11 bases, with 9 bases between them. Per germline, CDR1 SGHRS and CDR2 YFSETQ. This CDR3 spans 11 amino acids. Written as DNA, the CDR3 is TGCGCCAGCAGCTTGCTGGGACTCGCTTTCTTT. Translated: CASSLLGLAFF. The variable domain in full, completed from reference TRBV5-1 and TRBJ1-1, reads KAGVTQTPRYLIKTRGQQVTLSCSPISGHRSVSWYQQTPGQGLQFLFEYFSETQRNKGNFPGRFSGRQFSNSRSEMNVSTLELGDSALYLCASSLLGLAFFGQGTRLTVV.

This clonotype occurred many times. The J gene is TRBJ2-2, the V gene TRBV30; maybe TRBD2 (5 bases). Germline values: CDR1 GTSNPN, CDR2 SVGIG (reference sequence). Trimming removed 2 bases from V and 8 bases from J, with 18 bases in between. This CDR3 comprises 15 residues. The CDR3 sequence: CAWSRLATLRGELFF. CDR3 DNA: TGTGCCTGGAGTCGTCTAGCAACCCTTCGAGGGGAGCTGTTTTTT.

This clonotype was recorded many times. V usage is TRBV5-1 and J usage is TRBJ2-1, with 10 bases fitting TRBD1. Germline V gives CDR1 SGHRS, CDR2 YFSETQ. This CDR3 comprises 14 residues. V lost 6 bases, J lost 9 bases, and 9 bases stayed unmatched. CDR3 sequence: CASTTGQGRSEQFF. The CDR3, as DNA: TGCGCCAGCACCACGGGACAGGGGAGGTCTGAGCAGTTCTTC.